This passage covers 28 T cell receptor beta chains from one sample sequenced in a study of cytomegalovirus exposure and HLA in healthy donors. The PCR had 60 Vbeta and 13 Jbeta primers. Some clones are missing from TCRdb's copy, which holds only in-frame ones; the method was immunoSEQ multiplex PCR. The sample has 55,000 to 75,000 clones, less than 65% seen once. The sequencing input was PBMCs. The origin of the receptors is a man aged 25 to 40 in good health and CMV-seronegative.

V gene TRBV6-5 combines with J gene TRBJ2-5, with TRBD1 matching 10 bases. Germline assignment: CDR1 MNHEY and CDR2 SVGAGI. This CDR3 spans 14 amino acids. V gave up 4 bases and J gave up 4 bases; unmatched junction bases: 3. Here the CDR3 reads CASSWTGGRETQYF. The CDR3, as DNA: TGTGCCAGCAGTTGGACAGGGGGGCGAGAGACCCAGTACTTC.

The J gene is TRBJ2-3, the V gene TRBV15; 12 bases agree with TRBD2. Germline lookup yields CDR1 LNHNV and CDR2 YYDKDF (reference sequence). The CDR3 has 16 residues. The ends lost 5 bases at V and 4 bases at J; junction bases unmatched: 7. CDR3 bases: TGTGCCACCAGCCGAGGACTAGCGGGGACTTCAGATACGCAGTATTTT. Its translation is CATSRGLAGTSDTQYF.

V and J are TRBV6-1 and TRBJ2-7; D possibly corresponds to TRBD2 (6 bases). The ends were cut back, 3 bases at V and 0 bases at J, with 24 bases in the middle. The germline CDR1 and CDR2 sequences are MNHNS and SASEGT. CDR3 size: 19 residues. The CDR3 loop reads CASSDGREFWDLSSYEQYF. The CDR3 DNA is TGTGCCAGCAGTGACGGACGGGAGTTCTGGGACCTTAGCTCCTACGAGCAGTACTTC.

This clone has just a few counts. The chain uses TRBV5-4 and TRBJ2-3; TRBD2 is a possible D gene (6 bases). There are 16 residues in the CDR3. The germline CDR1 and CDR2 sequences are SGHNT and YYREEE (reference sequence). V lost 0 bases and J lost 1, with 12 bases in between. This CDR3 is CASSLAVREGTDTQYF. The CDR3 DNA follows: TGTGCCAGCAGCTTGGCCGTAAGGGAGGGCACAGATACGCAGTATTTT. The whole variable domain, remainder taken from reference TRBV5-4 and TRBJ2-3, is ETGVTQSPTHLIKTRGQQVTLRCSSQSGHNTVSWYQQALGQGPQFIFQYYREEENGRGNFPPRFSGLQFPNYSSELNVNALELDDSALYLCASSLAVREGTDTQYFGPGTRLTVL.

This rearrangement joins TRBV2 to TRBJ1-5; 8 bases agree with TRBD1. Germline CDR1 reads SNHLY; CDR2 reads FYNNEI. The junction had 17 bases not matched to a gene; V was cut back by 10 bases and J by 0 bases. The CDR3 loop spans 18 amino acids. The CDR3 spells CAILRTGGTANSNQPQHF. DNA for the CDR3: TGTGCCATTTTGAGAACAGGGGGAACGGCAAATAGCAATCAGCCCCAGCATTTT.

In DNA form, the CDR3 reads TGCGCCAGCAGGACAGGGAACACCGGGGAGCTGTTTTTT. It specifies CASRTGNTGELFF. This rearrangement joins TRBV5-1 to TRBJ2-2; a weak D match, TRBD1 (6 bases). This CDR3 is 13 amino acids long. Trimming removed 5 bases at V and 1 base at J, with 6 bases between. The germline gives CDR1 SGHRS, CDR2 YFSETQ.

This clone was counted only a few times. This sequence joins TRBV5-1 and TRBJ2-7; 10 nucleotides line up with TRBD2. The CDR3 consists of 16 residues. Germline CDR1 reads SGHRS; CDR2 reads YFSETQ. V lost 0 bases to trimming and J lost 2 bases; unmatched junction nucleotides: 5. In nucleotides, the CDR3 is TGCGCCAGCAGCTTGGTTCGGACTAGCGGTACCTACGAGCAGTACTTC. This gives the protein CASSLVRTSGTYEQYF.

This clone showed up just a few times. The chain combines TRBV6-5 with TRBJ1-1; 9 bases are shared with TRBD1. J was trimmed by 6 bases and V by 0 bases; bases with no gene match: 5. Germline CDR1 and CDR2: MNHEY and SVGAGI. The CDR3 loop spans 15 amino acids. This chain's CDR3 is CASSYSSQGAAEAFF. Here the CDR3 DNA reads TGTGCCAGCAGTTACTCGTCACAGGGGGCCGCTGAAGCTTTCTTT.

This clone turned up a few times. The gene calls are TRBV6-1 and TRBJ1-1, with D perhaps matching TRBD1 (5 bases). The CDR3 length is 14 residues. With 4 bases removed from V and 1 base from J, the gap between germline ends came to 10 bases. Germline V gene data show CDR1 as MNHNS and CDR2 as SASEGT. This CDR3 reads CASSAGLENTEAFF. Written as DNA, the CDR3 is TGTGCCAGCAGTGCAGGGCTTGAGAACACTGAAGCTTTCTTT.

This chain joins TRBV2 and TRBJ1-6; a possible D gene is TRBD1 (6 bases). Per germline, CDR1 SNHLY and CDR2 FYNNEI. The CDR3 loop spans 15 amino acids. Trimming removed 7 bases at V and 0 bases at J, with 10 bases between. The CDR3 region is CASKDRSSYNSPLHF. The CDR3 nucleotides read TGTGCCAGCAAAGACAGGAGCTCCTATAATTCACCCCTCCACTTT. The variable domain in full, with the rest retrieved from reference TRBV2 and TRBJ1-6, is EPEVTQTPSHQVTQMGQEVILRCVPISNHLYFYWYRQILGQKVEFLVSFYNNEISEKSEIFDDQFSVERPDGSNFTLKIRSTKLEDSAMYFCASKDRSSYNSPLHFGNGTRLTVT.

As DNA, the CDR3 is TGTGCCAGCAGTTGGGACAGGGAGGCCTACGAGCAGTACTTC. Translation gives CASSWDREAYEQYF. The J gene is TRBJ2-7, the V gene TRBV5-4; 9 bases are a match to TRBD1. With 5 bases clipped from V and 2 bases from J, the junction kept 5 bases outside the gene matches. The length of the CDR3 is 14 residues. Germline V CDR1 and CDR2: SGHNT, YYREEE (reference sequence).

The CDR3 loop is CSVGSTGGSYGYTF. The CDR3 DNA sequence: TGCAGCGTGGGGTCGACAGGGGGCAGCTATGGCTACACCTTC. The genes are TRBV29-1 and TRBJ1-2, with 10 bases aligning to TRBD1. The CDR3 consists of 14 residues. The germline CDR1 and CDR2 sequences are SQVTM and ANQGSEA. Trimming removed 6 bases from V and 4 bases from J; junction bases left unmatched: 8.

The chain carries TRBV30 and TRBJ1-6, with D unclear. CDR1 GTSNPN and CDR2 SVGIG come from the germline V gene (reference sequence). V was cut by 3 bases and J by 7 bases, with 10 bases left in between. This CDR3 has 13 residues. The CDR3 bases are TGTGCCTGGAGGGGCCGGAACAATTCACCCCTCCACTTT. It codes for CAWRGRNNSPLHF.

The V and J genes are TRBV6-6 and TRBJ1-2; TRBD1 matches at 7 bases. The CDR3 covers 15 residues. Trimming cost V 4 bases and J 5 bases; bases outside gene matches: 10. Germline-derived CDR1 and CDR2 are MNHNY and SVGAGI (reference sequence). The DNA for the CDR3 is TGTGCCAGCAGTTCCGGGACAGCGCAGTGGTATGGCTACACCTTC. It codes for CASSSGTAQWYGYTF.

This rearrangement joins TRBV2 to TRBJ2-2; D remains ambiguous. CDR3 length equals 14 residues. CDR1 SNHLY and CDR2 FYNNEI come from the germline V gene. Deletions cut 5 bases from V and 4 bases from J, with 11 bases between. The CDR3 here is CASSSTALTGELFF. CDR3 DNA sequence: TGTGCCAGCAGTAGCACCGCTCTCACCGGGGAGCTGTTTTTT.

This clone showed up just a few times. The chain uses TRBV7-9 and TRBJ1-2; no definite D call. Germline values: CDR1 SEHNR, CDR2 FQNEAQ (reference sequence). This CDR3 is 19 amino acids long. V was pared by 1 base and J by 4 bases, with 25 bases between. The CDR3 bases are TGTGCCAGCAGCTTAGTTGACCGGGAGCACTCGTTCGGAGGCTATGGCTACACCTTC. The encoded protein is CASSLVDREHSFGGYGYTF.

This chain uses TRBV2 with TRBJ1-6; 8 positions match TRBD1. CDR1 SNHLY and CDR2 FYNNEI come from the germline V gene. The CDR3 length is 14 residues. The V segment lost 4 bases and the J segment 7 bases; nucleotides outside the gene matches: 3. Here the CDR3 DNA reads TGTGCCAGCAGTGTGACAGGGGTAAATTCACCCCTCCACTTT. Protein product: CASSVTGVNSPLHF. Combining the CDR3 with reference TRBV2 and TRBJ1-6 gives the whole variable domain EPEVTQTPSHQVTQMGQEVILRCVPISNHLYFYWYRQILGQKVEFLVSFYNNEISEKSEIFDDQFSVERPDGSNFTLKIRSTKLEDSAMYFCASSVTGVNSPLHFGNGTRLTVT.

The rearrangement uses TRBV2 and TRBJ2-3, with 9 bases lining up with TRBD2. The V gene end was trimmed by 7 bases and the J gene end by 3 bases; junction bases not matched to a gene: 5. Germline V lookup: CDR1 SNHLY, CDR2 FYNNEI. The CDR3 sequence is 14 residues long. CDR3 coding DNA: TGTGCCAGCAATAAGGGACTAGCAACAGATACGCAGTATTTT. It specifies CASNKGLATDTQYF. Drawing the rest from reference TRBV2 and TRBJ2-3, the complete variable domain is EPEVTQTPSHQVTQMGQEVILRCVPISNHLYFYWYRQILGQKVEFLVSFYNNEISEKSEIFDDQFSVERPDGSNFTLKIRSTKLEDSAMYFCASNKGLATDTQYFGPGTRLTVL.

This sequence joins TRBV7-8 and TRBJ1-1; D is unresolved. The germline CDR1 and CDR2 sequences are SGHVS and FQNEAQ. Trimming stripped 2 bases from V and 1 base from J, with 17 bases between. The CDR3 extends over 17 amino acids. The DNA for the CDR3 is TGTGCCAGCAGCTTACGAAGAGGGCCGGTCCGGAACACTGAAGCTTTCTTT. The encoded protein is CASSLRRGPVRNTEAFF.

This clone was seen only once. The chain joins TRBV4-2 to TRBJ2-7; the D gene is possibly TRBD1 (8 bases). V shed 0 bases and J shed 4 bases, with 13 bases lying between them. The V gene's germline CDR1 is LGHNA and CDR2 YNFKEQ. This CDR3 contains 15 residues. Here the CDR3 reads CASSQEGQGGYEQYF. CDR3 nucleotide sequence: TGTGCCAGCAGCCAAGAAGGACAGGGAGGGTACGAGCAGTACTTC.

Here the CDR3 DNA reads TGTGCCAGCAGTAAGTCGGGACAACCTTATGGCTACACCTTC. Its protein is CASSKSGQPYGYTF. This chain connects TRBV27 to TRBJ1-2, with D perhaps TRBD1 (6 bases). CDR1 is MNHEY, CDR2 SMNVEV, per germline (reference sequence). The CDR3 runs 14 residues. V lost 5 bases and J lost 5, with 15 bases in between.

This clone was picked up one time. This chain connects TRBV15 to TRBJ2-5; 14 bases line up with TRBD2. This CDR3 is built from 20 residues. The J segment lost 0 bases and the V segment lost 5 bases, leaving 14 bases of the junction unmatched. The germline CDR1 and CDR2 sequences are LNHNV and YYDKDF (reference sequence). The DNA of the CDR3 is TGTGCCACCAGCGGCGAGACGTGGACTAGCGGGGGGCAGTACCAAGAGACCCAGTACTTC. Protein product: CATSGETWTSGGQYQETQYF.

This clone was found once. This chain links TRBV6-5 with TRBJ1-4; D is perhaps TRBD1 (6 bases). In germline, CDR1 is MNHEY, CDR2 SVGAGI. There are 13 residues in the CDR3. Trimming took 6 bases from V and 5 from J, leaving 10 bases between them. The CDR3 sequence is CASRQGGNEKLFF. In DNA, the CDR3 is TGTGCCAGCAGACAGGGTGGAAATGAAAAACTGTTTTTT.

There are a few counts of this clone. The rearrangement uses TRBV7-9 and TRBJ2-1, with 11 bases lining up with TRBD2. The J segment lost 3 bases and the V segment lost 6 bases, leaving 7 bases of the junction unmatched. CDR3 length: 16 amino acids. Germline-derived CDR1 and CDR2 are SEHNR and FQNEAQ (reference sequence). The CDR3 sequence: CASSSGGAELYNEQFF. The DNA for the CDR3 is TGTGCCAGCAGTAGCGGGGGGGCGGAGCTCTACAATGAGCAGTTCTTC. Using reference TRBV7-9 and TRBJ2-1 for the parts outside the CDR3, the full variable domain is DTGVSQNPRHKITKRGQNVTFRCDPISEHNRLYWYRQTLGQGPEFLTYFQNEAQLEKSRLLSDRFSAERPKGSFSTLEIQRTEQGDSAMYLCASSSGGAELYNEQFFGPGTRLTVL.

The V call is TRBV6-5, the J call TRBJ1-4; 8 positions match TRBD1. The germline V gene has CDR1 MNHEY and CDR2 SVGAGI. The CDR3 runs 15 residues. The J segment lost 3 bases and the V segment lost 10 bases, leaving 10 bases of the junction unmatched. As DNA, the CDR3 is TGTGCCACCATAAGAACCAGGGGGCCTAATGAAAAACTGTTTTTT. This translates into CATIRTRGPNEKLFF.

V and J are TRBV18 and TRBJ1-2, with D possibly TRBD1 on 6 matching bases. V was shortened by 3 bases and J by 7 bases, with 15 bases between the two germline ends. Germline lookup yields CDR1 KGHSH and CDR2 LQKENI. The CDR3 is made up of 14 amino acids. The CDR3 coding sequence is TGTGCCAGCTCACCGAAGAGACAGGATTCTGGCTACACCTTC. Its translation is CASSPKRQDSGYTF. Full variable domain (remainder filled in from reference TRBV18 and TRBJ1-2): NAGVMQNPRHLVRRRGQEARLRCSPMKGHSHVYWYRQLPEEGLKFMVYLQKENIIDESGMPKERFSAEFPKEGPSILRIQQVVRGDSAAYFCASSPKRQDSGYTFGSGTRLTVV.

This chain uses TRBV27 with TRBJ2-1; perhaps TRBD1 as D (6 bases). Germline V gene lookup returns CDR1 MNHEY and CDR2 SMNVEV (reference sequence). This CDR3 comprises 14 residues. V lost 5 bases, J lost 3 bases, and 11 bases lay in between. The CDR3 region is CASSPGTNYNEQFF. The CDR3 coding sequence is TGTGCCAGCAGTCCCGGGACAAACTACAATGAGCAGTTCTTC.

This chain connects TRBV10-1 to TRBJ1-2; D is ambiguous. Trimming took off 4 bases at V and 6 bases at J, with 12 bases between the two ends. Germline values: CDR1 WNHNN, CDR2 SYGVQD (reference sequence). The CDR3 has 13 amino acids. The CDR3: CASSAPGKDGYTF. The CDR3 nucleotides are TGCGCCAGCAGTGCCCCGGGGAAGGATGGCTACACCTTC.